The sample holds a few counts of the clone carrying this T cell receptor (beta chain). The source of the sample is a study of human T cells and chemical hapten exposure. Each CDR3 protein is one row after TCRdb ran MiXCR on the RACE reads. The data contain around 160,000 distinct CDR3 sequences, 13% to 15% of them singletons. CDR1 SGHRS and CDR2 YFSETQ come from the germline V gene. J was trimmed by 0 bases and V by 6 bases; bases with no gene match: 5. CDR3 length equals 14 residues. The time point: patch test 1, 2 weeks after DPC sensitization. Regarding treatment: therapeutic diphenylcyclopropenone sensitization with weekly scalp DPC.

The specimen was whole blood, collected in connection with sensitization to the hapten diphenylcyclopropenone (DPC). The receptor was isolated from a woman aged 25 to 45 with alopecia areata. Some clones in this sample may be carry-over from other donors' samples. The chain carries TRBV5-1 and TRBJ1-2; 7 positions agree with TRBD1. This chain's CDR3 is CASNGDSANYGYTF. CDR3 coding DNA: TGCGCCAGCAATGGGGACAGCGCTAACTATGGCTACACCTTC.